Below are 12 T cell receptor beta chains sequenced from a single sample in a study of blood T cells in healthy people across ages. Primed by a sample-barcoded 5' primer and a J-beta primer mix, a second PCR proceeded for about 7 to 12 cycles. TCRdb re-derived calls from the 5' RACE reads in MiXCR, one entry per CDR3 protein. The sample has approximately 810,000 distinct CDR3 sequences, around 36% seen once; the top ten hold over 10%. The specimen sequenced was blood. These TCRs come from a man aged 18 to 35 in good health.

This clonotype showed up just a few times. The gene calls are TRBV2 and TRBJ1-4; D is unresolved. The germline V and J ends were trimmed by 2 bases and 5 bases, with 6 bases remaining between them. The V gene's germline CDR1 is SNHLY and CDR2 FYNNEI. The CDR3 covers 13 residues. The CDR3 sequence is CASSESANEKLFF. The CDR3 nucleotides read TGTGCCAGCAGTGAATCGGCCAATGAAAAACTGTTTTTT.

This clonotype has only one observation. This CDR3 reads CSARGPFRGSYTGELFF. The CDR3 DNA is TGCAGTGCTAGAGGGCCCTTTCGGGGGTCTTACACCGGGGAGCTGTTTTTT. The chain employs TRBV20-1 and TRBJ2-2, with a weak D call TRBD2 (6 bases). The germline V gene has CDR1 DFQATT and CDR2 SNEGSKA (reference sequence). V dropped 1 base and J dropped 3 bases, with 18 bases sitting between them. This CDR3 is built from 17 residues.

This chain uses TRBV14 with TRBJ2-5; no definite D call. V was clipped by 5 bases and J by 4 bases, with 17 bases between them. The germline V gene has CDR1 SGHDN and CDR2 FVKESK. This CDR3 has 15 residues. The CDR3 protein is CASSEQRYSSETQYF. CDR3 in DNA: TGTGCCAGCAGCGAGCAAAGGTATTCTTCAGAGACCCAGTACTTC.

This clonotype was picked up a small number of times. The chain uses TRBV6-2 or TRBV6-3 and TRBJ1-5; no firm D call. V was clipped by 7 bases and J by 11 bases, with 18 bases between them. Germline lookup yields CDR1 MNHEY and CDR2 SVGEGT. The CDR3 is 13 amino acids. CDR3 nucleotide sequence: TGTGCCAGCACCGACGGGCGGGAGTGGGCCCAGCATTTT. This translates into CASTDGREWAQHF.

The genes are TRBV5-1 and TRBJ2-7, with 8 bases that match TRBD2. TRBJ2-5 explains the end of the DNA better; the J call may be wrong. Germline values: CDR1 SGHRS, CDR2 YFSETQ. The CDR3 runs to 17 residues. CDR3 sequence: CASSPRGGGQDKETQYF. CDR3 DNA: TGCGCCAGCAGTCCCCGCGGCGGGGGGCAAGACAAAGAGACCCAGTACTTC.

The chain couples TRBV20-1 to TRBJ2-1; 12 nucleotides agree with TRBD1. V trimming: 5 bases; J trimming: 10 bases; junction bases outside the gene matches: 12. Per the germline V gene, CDR1 is DFQATT and CDR2 is SNEGSKA (reference sequence). This CDR3 region has 15 residues. CDR3 region: CSAVLSGQGAKEQFF. The CDR3 DNA reads as TGCAGTGCTGTATTATCGGGACAGGGGGCTAAGGAGCAGTTCTTC.

Ten or more counts support this clonotype. This chain links TRBV4-3 with TRBJ2-1; 10 positions match TRBD1. V lost 4 bases to trimming and J lost 10 bases; unmatched junction nucleotides: 13. The CDR3 sequence is 16 residues long. Looked up from germline, CDR1 is LGHNA and CDR2 is YSLEER. CDR3 sequence reads: CASSPVGTGVRLEQFF. The DNA for the CDR3 is TGCGCCAGCAGCCCAGTCGGGACAGGGGTTCGTTTAGAGCAGTTCTTC.

This clonotype turned up a few times. J is TRBJ1-2 and V is TRBV12-3 or TRBV12-4; D is unresolved. The CDR3 runs 15 residues. V was clipped by 5 bases and J by 6 bases, with 19 bases between them. DNA of the CDR3: TGTGCCAGCAGTGGGGTTCTTGGCAGCTACGATGGCTACACCTTC. Protein product: CASSGVLGSYDGYTF.

The V and J genes are TRBV7-2 and TRBJ1-6; 9 bases map to TRBD1. The CDR3 has 18 amino acids. V gave up 3 bases and J gave up 7 bases; unmatched junction bases: 13. The germline V gene has CDR1 SGHTA and CDR2 FQGNSA. The chain's CDR3 is CASSLGALGTGRNSPLHF. The CDR3 DNA reads as TGTGCCAGCAGCTTGGGCGCCCTAGGGACAGGGAGAAATTCACCCCTCCACTTT.

This clonotype was seen at least ten times. This chain uses TRBV9 with TRBJ2-3; 9 bases match TRBD2. V gave up 2 bases and J gave up 2 bases; unmatched junction bases: 6. The CDR3 has 16 amino acids. Germline CDR1 SGDLS, CDR2 YYNGEE. CDR3 in DNA: TGTGCCAGCAGCGTTGGAGCGGGGGGATTCACAGATACGCAGTATTTT. Translation: CASSVGAGGFTDTQYF.

CDR3 sequence reads: CSARVYGGAYEQYF. DNA of the CDR3: TGCAGTGCTAGAGTCTACGGCGGTGCCTACGAGCAGTACTTC. The rearrangement joins TRBV20-1 to TRBJ2-7, with no clear D. CDR3 size: 14 residues. Germline loops: CDR1 DFQATT, CDR2 SNEGSKA (reference sequence). V gave up 1 base and J gave up 2 bases, with 12 bases separating them.

This clonotype was observed a few times. This chain links TRBV7-2 with TRBJ2-5; D call uncertain. Germline CDR1 is SGHTA and CDR2 is FQGNSA. This CDR3 is 15 amino acids long. The V gene lost 1 base and the J gene lost 7 bases, with 16 bases spanning the gap. The CDR3, as DNA: TGTGCCAGCAGCTTAGGTCCGGGCCCTGTGGTGACCCAGTACTTC. Protein: CASSLGPGPVVTQYF.